These 8 T cell receptor beta chains share one sample of origin, sequenced in a study of vaccination effects on CD4 cells after COVID-19 (dated by TCRdb to 2021 to 2024). What these receptors recognize is not known. Library preparation was by the immunoSEQ multiplex PCR assay. Held by TCRdb, this immuneACCESS table contains in-frame sequences only and omits some clones. Under half of the omission traces to an unresolved V gene where checked; the cause of the rest is unknown. Within this sample are under 50,000 clones, with 70% to 75% of them counted one time only. Together, the top ten hold approximately 9% of the sample. After more than nine days of culture, CD4+ T cells were isolated with the EasySep CD4+ T cell isolation kit. The source was CD4+ T cells from PBMCs cultured without peptide, collected before COVID-19 vaccination. Receptors were obtained from a human donor who had a prior SARS-CoV-2 infection.

The chain is built from TRBV2 and TRBJ2-1; 9 bases map to TRBD1. V trimming: 7 bases; J trimming: 6 bases; junction bases outside the gene matches: 7. This CDR3 is 14 amino acids long. Germline V CDR1 and CDR2: SNHLY, FYNNEI. CDR3 in DNA: TGTGCCAGCACCCGGGACAGGGCGGCCAATGAGCAGTTCTTC. Translation: CASTRDRAANEQFF.

The chain links TRBV6-2 or TRBV6-3 to TRBJ1-5, with 12 positions matching TRBD1. The V and J ends lost 6 bases and 4 bases, in that order; junction bases with no gene match: 7. The CDR3 consists of 16 residues. Per germline, CDR1 MNHEY and CDR2 SVGEGT. DNA for the CDR3: TGTGCCAGCAGCCACGGGACAGGGGGCCGGAATCAGCCCCAGCATTTT. Translating it yields CASSHGTGGRNQPQHF.

The rearrangement links TRBV10-3 to TRBJ2-1; 7 nucleotides align to TRBD2. CDR1 is ENHRY and CDR2 is SYGVKD in the germline V gene. Losses at the gene ends were 10 bases for V and 0 bases for J; bases not matched to a gene: 9. The CDR3 length is 15 residues. CDR3 nucleotides: TGTGCCACCCTGGGATCGGGGGGCTCCTACAATGAGCAGTTCTTC. Translation: CATLGSGGSYNEQFF.

The chain has TRBV5-4 and TRBJ1-1, with a possible D match to TRBD1 (5 bases). The V end was cut by 0 bases, the J end by 7 bases, with 7 bases between. Germline-derived CDR1 and CDR2 are SGHNT and YYREEE (reference sequence). The CDR3 is made up of 12 amino acids. CDR3 sequence (DNA): TGTGCCAGCAGCTTGGTGGGGGATGAAGCTTTCTTT. It translates to CASSLVGDEAFF.

The chain uses TRBV19 and TRBJ1-3; 9 bases map to TRBD1. The junction had 2 bases not matched to a gene; V was cut back by 3 bases and J by 2 bases. Germline V gene data show CDR1 as LNHDA and CDR2 as SQIVND (reference sequence). The length of the CDR3 is 15 residues. As DNA, the CDR3 is TGTGCCAGTAGTATGAGGACAGGGGCTGGAAACACCATATATTTT. Translating gives CASSMRTGAGNTIYF.

This rearrangement joins TRBV7-3 to TRBJ2-3; D is undetermined. The V gene's germline CDR1 is SGHTA and CDR2 FQGTGA. Trimming took off 5 bases at V and 2 bases at J, with 8 bases between the two ends. This CDR3 region has 13 residues. As DNA, the CDR3 is TGTGCCAGCAGCCTGGGGTCCACAGATACGCAGTATTTT. Its translation: CASSLGSTDTQYF.

This rearrangement joins TRBV9 to TRBJ1-1, with 9 bases matching TRBD1. Trimming removed 4 bases from V and 1 base from J; junction bases left unmatched: 5. CDR3 length equals 15 residues. Germline V gives CDR1 SGDLS, CDR2 YYNGEE. CDR3 protein: CASSLGQGQNTEAFF. The CDR3 nucleotides read TGTGCCAGCAGCCTGGGACAGGGACAGAACACTGAAGCTTTCTTT.

This sequence joins TRBV29-1 and TRBJ1-1, with TRBD1 as a possible D gene (5 bases). Germline V CDR1 and CDR2: SQVTM, ANQGSEA. V lost 8 bases and J lost 0, with 13 bases in between. This CDR3 contains 13 residues. The CDR3 loop reads CSTTVGVNTEAFF. The CDR3 DNA sequence: TGCAGCACAACCGTGGGGGTGAACACTGAAGCTTTCTTT. Full variable domain (remainder filled in from reference TRBV29-1 and TRBJ1-1): SAVISQKPSRDICQRGTSLTIQCQVDSQVTMMFWYRQQPGQSLTLIATANQGSEATYESGFVIDKFPISRPNLTFSTLTVSNMSPEDSSIYLCSTTVGVNTEAFFGQGTRLTVV.